The present T cell receptor beta chain was sequenced within a study of cytomegalovirus exposure and HLA in healthy donors. As for this clone: Its antigen is currently unknown.

Looked up from germline, CDR1 is MDHEN and CDR2 is SYDVKM. This CDR3 is 13 amino acids long. Trimming left V 10 bases short and J 3 bases short, with 12 bases between. Donors counted as nominally healthy when sampled, yet unrecorded immune exposures were likely. The PCR was carried out with 60 Vbeta primers and 13 Jbeta primers. Clones were sequenced by immunoSEQ multiplex PCR, and TCRdb holds only the in-frame ones, with some missing. This sample has some 110,000 clones, with roughly 80% found just once. Overall study results and limits: A few chains linked to CMV were shown in vitro to be specific for CMV antigens. In a later analysis, V- and J-gene trimming of beta chains associated with a DCLRE1C missense variant, replicated independently. The classifier was said to identify cytomegalovirus status with high specificity and sensitivity.

This TCR derives from a man in his forties or fifties in good health and CMV-seronegative. The genes are TRBV28 and TRBJ1-4; D gene ambiguous. Specimen: PBMCs. CDR3 residues: CAIGESSNEKLFF. DNA of the CDR3: TGTGCCATAGGAGAAAGTTCTAATGAAAAACTGTTTTTT.